This entry concerns a single T cell receptor beta chain. The CDR3 length is 15 residues. Germline loops: CDR1 SGDLS, CDR2 YYNGEE. Trimming removed 3 bases from V and 3 bases from J, with 15 bases in between. The data originate from a study of blood T cell repertoires in COVID-19. Some clones are missing from TCRdb's copy, which holds only in-frame ones; the method was immunoSEQ multiplex PCR. Of 120,000 to 150,000 clones in the sample, about 83% are singletons; the top ten hold 5.8%. Assignments of participants to cohorts depended upon their own reported clinical history. This clonotype originated in a woman between 45 and 65 years old who had been exposed to COVID-19. This rearrangement joins TRBV9 to TRBJ1-2, with D possibly TRBD1 on 6 matching bases. The sequencing sample was made of PBMCs or T cells enriched from blood (not recorded which). The CDR3: CASSAATGSYYGYTF. The CDR3 DNA sequence: TGTGCCAGCAGCGCAGCGACAGGTAGCTACTATGGCTACACCTTC.